This T cell receptor beta chain was captured by sequencing in a study of CXCR3-negative and CXCR3-positive naive CD8 T cells (dated by TCRdb to between 2018 and 2021). Broadly, across the study: In total, 120 million to 150 million TRB reads were obtained, which works out to roughly 1.5 +/- 0.3 million reads per library. Diversity and physicochemical repertoire analyses were performed on 11 donors pooled from two independent experiments. The TRBV-TRBJ cluster analysis covered naive subsets from 5 donors and memory cells from 3 donors.

Each CD8+ T cell subset was flow-sorted in triplicate, and some 310,000 cells per subset were placed directly into RLT lysis buffer. Naive CD8+ T cells were defined stringently as CD45RO-CCR7+CD27+CD95- to exclude memory contaminants. Using standard density gradient centrifugation, peripheral blood mononuclear cells were isolated from buffy coats. A FACSAria III was used to flow-sort naive CD8+ T cells into CXCR3-negative and CXCR3-positive populations. An RNeasy Mini Kit was used to extract total RNA from the sorted cells. Study-level results and caveats: CXCR3 expression partially decreased after cryopreservation, so most assays used freshly isolated PBMCs. Repertoire diversity was comparably high in both naive subsets but much lower in memory CD8+ T cells. Surface CD5, linked to self-reactivity in mice, was comparable between naive subsets; TCR interaction strength was therefore also inferred from TRB CDR3 physicochemical properties. Similar TRBV-TRBJ usage was shown by naive CXCR3-negative and CXCR3-positive cells from the same donor, whereas distinct patterns were shown by memory cells. Compared with CXCR3-negative naive cells, CXCR3-positive naive cells had TRB CDR3s with higher hydrophobicity (lower Kidera factor 4), lower energy, and higher strength and volume indices.

Turning to this clonotype: The specificity of this receptor is unknown.

Instrument on record: NextSeq 550. The Human TCR Profiling Kit (MiLaboratory) was used to make UMI-labeled 5' RACE TRB cDNA libraries. cDNA synthesis used the entire amount of extracted RNA, and PCR amplification then used the entire amount of cDNA produced. Libraries were prepared in parallel with an identical number of PCR cycles. As for how the authors treated the data: With a requirement of at least two reads per UMI, MIGEC and MiXCR extracted about 50,000 +/- 10,000 unique UMI-labeled TRB cDNA molecules per library. On average, each library contained approximately 40,000 +/- 10,000 functional in-frame TRB CDR3 nucleotide clonotypes without stop codons. After downsampling to 5000 UMI-labeled TRB molecules per sample, diversity metrics, including normalized Shannon-Wiener and Chao1, were computed in VDJtools. For the central five CDR3 residues, VDJtools calculated physicochemical properties weighted by clonotype size, namely interaction energy, strength, volume and Kidera factor 4. TCRdb reprocessed the reads, so every CDR3 protein sequence counts as one entry and DNA is not shown. TCRdb's processing, not the authors', yielded these V and J calls. This sample's clone table shows some 8,000 distinct CDR3 sequences. The ten most abundant clones make up 1.5% to 2.5% of the sample.

The clonotype was recovered from a human donor in good health. Some clones in this sample may be carry-over from other donors' samples. The sample taken for sequencing was naive CXCR3+ CD8+ T cells from blood. The cell subset or site label here, explained by the study, means: CD45RO-CCR7+CD27+CD95- naive CD8+ T cells expressing CXCR3 (TNR3+).

The CDR3 region: CASSLQGTEAFF. Here the chain combines TRBV12-3 or TRBV12-4 and TRBJ1-1; checking the TCRdb D call of TRBD1 is not possible without DNA. The CDR3 sequence holds 12 residues, the cysteine and phenylalanine included. There is no recorded DNA.